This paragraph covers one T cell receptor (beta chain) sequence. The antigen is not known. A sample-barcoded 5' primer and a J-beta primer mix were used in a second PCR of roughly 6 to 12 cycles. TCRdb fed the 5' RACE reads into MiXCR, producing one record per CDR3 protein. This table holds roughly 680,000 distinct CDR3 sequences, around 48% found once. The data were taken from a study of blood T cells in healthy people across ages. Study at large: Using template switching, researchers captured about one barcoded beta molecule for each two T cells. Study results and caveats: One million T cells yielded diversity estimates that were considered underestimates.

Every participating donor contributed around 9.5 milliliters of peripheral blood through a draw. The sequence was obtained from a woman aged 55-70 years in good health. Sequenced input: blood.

The CDR3 DNA reads as TGTGCCAGCAGCTTGGCGCGGGTAGCGGCGAACACCGGGGAGCTGTTTTTT. It codes for CASSLARVAANTGELFF. V usage is TRBV7-8 and J usage is TRBJ2-2, with D possibly TRBD2 on 6 matching bases. V was pared by 3 bases and J by 0 bases, with 14 bases between. Germline V gene sequence: CDR1 SGHVS, CDR2 FQNEAQ. This CDR3 spans 17 amino acids. The entire variable domain, with the rest obtained from reference TRBV7-8 and TRBJ2-2, is as follows: GAGVSQSPRYKVAKRGQDVALRCDPISGHVSLFWYQQALGQGPEFLTYFQNEAQLDKSGLPSDRFFAERPEGSVSTLKIQRTQQEDSAVYLCASSLARVAANTGELFFGEGSRLTVL.